Listed below are T cell receptor beta chains from one sample, sequenced in a study of Ad26.COV2.S vaccination and SARS-CoV-2 variants. TCRdb keeps only in-frame clones here, not all; method: immunoSEQ multiplex PCR. The sample records some 300,000 clones, just under 85% being singletons. Sequencing was performed on peripheral blood, taken in a trial of Ad26.COV2.S vaccine versus placebo. These receptors were taken from a person between 18 and 65 years old who received the Ad26.COV2.S COVID-19 vaccine or a placebo. Both conserved end residues are part of each CDR3. The D gene is left open where the match is weak. Clone size is given for some rows only: seen once, a few or many times, or a class if the clone is expanded.

abundance: NA; j_gene: TRBJ2-5; v_gene: TRBV11-1; d_gene: NA; CDR3nt: TGTGCCAGCAGCTTTAATGCGGGGTCAGAGACCCAGTACTTC; CDR3aa: CASSFNAGSETQYF
abundance: once; j_gene: TRBJ2-7; v_gene: TRBV12-3/TRBV12-4; d_gene: NA; CDR3nt: TGTGCCAGCAGTAGCGGGTCCTACGAGCAGTACTTC; CDR3aa: CASSSGSYEQYF
abundance: once; j_gene: TRBJ2-1; v_gene: TRBV19; d_gene: TRBD2; CDR3nt: TGTGCCAGTAGCATTAGCGGGGGGGCCGGCTCCTACAATGAGCAGTTCTTC; CDR3aa: CASSISGGAGSYNEQFF
abundance: NA; j_gene: TRBJ1-5; v_gene: TRBV19; d_gene: NA; CDR3nt: TGTGCCAGTAGTTTTGGGGTAGTAAATAGCAATCAGCCCCAGCATTTT; CDR3aa: CASSFGVVNSNQPQHF
abundance: NA; j_gene: TRBJ2-5; v_gene: TRBV2; d_gene: NA; CDR3nt: TGTGCCAGCAGATGGAGCGCGCCACAAGAGACCCAGTACTTC; CDR3aa: CASRWSAPQETQYF
abundance: NA; j_gene: TRBJ1-1; v_gene: TRBV19; d_gene: NA; CDR3nt: TGTGCCAGTAGTATGTCGGGGGGGGGAACTGAAGCTTTCTTT; CDR3aa: CASSMSGGGTEAFF
abundance: NA; j_gene: TRBJ2-4; v_gene: TRBV7-9; d_gene: TRBD1; CDR3nt: TGTGCCAGCAGCTCCTACAGGGGCCGGGTGGGCATTCAGTACTTC; CDR3aa: CASSSYRGRVGIQYF
abundance: NA; j_gene: TRBJ2-5; v_gene: TRBV5-1; d_gene: NA; CDR3nt: TGCGCCAGCAGCGATCAAGAGACCCAGTACTTC; CDR3aa: CASSDQETQYF
abundance: NA; j_gene: TRBJ2-5; v_gene: TRBV6-6; d_gene: TRBD1; CDR3nt: TGTGCCAGCAGTCCGGACAGGGTTAGTCAAGAGACCCAGTACTTC; CDR3aa: CASSPDRVSQETQYF
abundance: NA; j_gene: TRBJ2-2; v_gene: TRBV4-2; d_gene: NA; CDR3nt: TGTGCCAGCAGCCAAGCTGCCTACCCGAACACCGGGGAGCTGTTTTTT; CDR3aa: CASSQAAYPNTGELFF
abundance: NA; j_gene: TRBJ2-7; v_gene: TRBV13; d_gene: NA; CDR3nt: TGTGCCAGCAGCTTTTGGGGGAGAGTTTACGAGCAGTACTTC; CDR3aa: CASSFWGRVYEQYF
abundance: NA; j_gene: TRBJ1-5; v_gene: TRBV9; d_gene: NA; CDR3nt: TGTGCCAGCAGCGAGGGCAGTACCTTCAATCAGCCCCAGCATTTT; CDR3aa: CASSEGSTFNQPQHF
abundance: NA; j_gene: TRBJ2-1; v_gene: TRBV5-1; d_gene: NA; CDR3nt: TGCGCCAGCAGCTTGGGACCGGGTGAGCAGTTCTTC; CDR3aa: CASSLGPGEQFF
abundance: NA; j_gene: TRBJ2-1; v_gene: TRBV27; d_gene: TRBD2; CDR3nt: TGTGCCAGCAGTTTATTAGCGGGGGGGCTCAATGAGCAGTTCTTC; CDR3aa: CASSLLAGGLNEQFF
abundance: NA; j_gene: TRBJ2-7; v_gene: TRBV15; d_gene: NA; CDR3nt: TGTGCCACCACCGTCGGAATCGGAGAGGTCCACGAGCAGTACTTC; CDR3aa: CATTVGIGEVHEQYF
abundance: NA; j_gene: TRBJ1-5; v_gene: TRBV5-1; d_gene: NA; CDR3nt: TGCGCCAGCAGCTTGGACAGACAAACTGGACAGCCCCAGCATTTT; CDR3aa: CASSLDRQTGQPQHF
abundance: once; j_gene: TRBJ2-5; v_gene: TRBV7-3; d_gene: TRBD2; CDR3nt: TGTGCCAGCAGCTTAGGACTGACTAGCGGGCGGCAAGAGACCCAGTACTTC; CDR3aa: CASSLGLTSGRQETQYF
abundance: NA; j_gene: TRBJ2-7; v_gene: TRBV13; d_gene: TRBD2; CDR3nt: TGTGCCAGCAGCTCCGACAGAGGGACTAGCGGGGGGGCAGGTGCTGAGCAGTACTTC; CDR3aa: CASSSDRGTSGGAGAEQYF
abundance: NA; j_gene: TRBJ1-1; v_gene: TRBV11-3; d_gene: NA; CDR3nt: TGTGCCAGCAGCTTAGTAGTAAATCAGGGCCGTGAAGCTTTCTTT; CDR3aa: CASSLVVNQGREAFF
abundance: NA; j_gene: TRBJ2-1; v_gene: TRBV7-3; d_gene: TRBD1; CDR3nt: TGTGCCAGCAGCTCCGACAGGGGATCCTACAATGAGCAGTTCTTC; CDR3aa: CASSSDRGSYNEQFF
abundance: once; j_gene: TRBJ2-3; v_gene: TRBV5-4; d_gene: NA; CDR3nt: TGTGCCAGCAGCTTGGCCGGGACCACAGATACGCAGTATTTT; CDR3aa: CASSLAGTTDTQYF
abundance: NA; j_gene: TRBJ2-7; v_gene: TRBV5-1; d_gene: TRBD1; CDR3nt: TGCGCCAGCAGCATATCGGGACAGGGGGCCGGCGAGCAGTACTTC; CDR3aa: CASSISGQGAGEQYF
abundance: NA; j_gene: TRBJ1-5; v_gene: TRBV7-9; d_gene: NA; CDR3nt: TGTGCCAGCAGCTTTAACAGTGGCAATCAGCCCCAGCATTTT; CDR3aa: CASSFNSGNQPQHF
abundance: few; j_gene: TRBJ2-5; v_gene: TRBV4-2; d_gene: TRBD2; CDR3nt: TGTGCCAGCAGCCAGGGACTAGCGTCGGAGACCCAGTACTTC; CDR3aa: CASSQGLASETQYF
abundance: many; j_gene: TRBJ2-2; v_gene: TRBV2; d_gene: NA; CDR3nt: TGTGCCAGTGAGGGGGAGCGAGGCACCGGGGAGCTGTTTTTT; CDR3aa: CASEGERGTGELFF
abundance: once; j_gene: TRBJ2-1; v_gene: TRBV7-2; d_gene: TRBD2; CDR3nt: TGTGCCAGCAGCTTCGGGGGGAAGTACAATGAGCAGTTCTTC; CDR3aa: CASSFGGKYNEQFF
abundance: NA; j_gene: TRBJ2-7; v_gene: TRBV5-1; d_gene: TRBD2; CDR3nt: TGCGCCAGCAGCTTGGAGTCTAGCGGGGCTGCGCTGTTCTACGAGCAGTACTTC; CDR3aa: CASSLESSGAALFYEQYF
abundance: once; j_gene: TRBJ1-3; v_gene: TRBV5-6; d_gene: NA; CDR3nt: TGTGCCAGCAGCTTTCGGGACGGCTCTGGAAACACCATATATTTT; CDR3aa: CASSFRDGSGNTIYF
abundance: NA; j_gene: TRBJ1-6; v_gene: TRBV9; d_gene: NA; CDR3nt: TGTGCCAGCAGCGTAGAGGCGTTTAATTCACCCCTCCACTTT; CDR3aa: CASSVEAFNSPLHF
abundance: NA; j_gene: TRBJ2-5; v_gene: TRBV6-5; d_gene: NA; CDR3nt: TGTGCCAGCAGTCTCCGGACAGAGACCCAGTACTTC; CDR3aa: CASSLRTETQYF
abundance: once; j_gene: TRBJ2-7; v_gene: TRBV27; d_gene: NA; CDR3nt: TGTGCCAGCAGTTTATTGTCCCGATCCTCCTACGAGCAGTACTTC; CDR3aa: CASSLLSRSSYEQYF
abundance: NA; j_gene: TRBJ2-3; v_gene: TRBV14; d_gene: NA; CDR3nt: TGTGCCAGCAGCCCCCAAGGGGCGGGGGCAATCGGGAATACGCAGTATTTT; CDR3aa: CASSPQGAGAIGNTQYF
abundance: NA; j_gene: TRBJ2-2; v_gene: TRBV11-3; d_gene: NA; CDR3nt: TGTGCCAGCAGCCCTACCACAGGGTCAGGCACCGGGGAGCTGTTTTTT; CDR3aa: CASSPTTGSGTGELFF
abundance: NA; j_gene: TRBJ2-7; v_gene: TRBV11-1; d_gene: NA; CDR3nt: TGTGCCAGCAGCCACCTCATCGGACTTAGCTCCTACGAGCAGTACTTC; CDR3aa: CASSHLIGLSSYEQYF
abundance: NA; j_gene: TRBJ2-2; v_gene: TRBV11-1; d_gene: NA; CDR3nt: TGTGCCAGCAGCTTGTTCGGCGGAGACACCGGGGAGCTGTTTTTT; CDR3aa: CASSLFGGDTGELFF
abundance: NA; j_gene: TRBJ2-7; v_gene: TRBV11-3; d_gene: NA; CDR3nt: TGTGCCAGCAGCACAGGGGGGGGCTCCTACGAGCAGTACTTC; CDR3aa: CASSTGGGSYEQYF
abundance: NA; j_gene: TRBJ1-5; v_gene: TRBV6-1; d_gene: NA; CDR3nt: TGTGCCAGCAGCCTACAGCTAAGCAATCAGCCCCAGCATTTT; CDR3aa: CASSLQLSNQPQHF
abundance: NA; j_gene: TRBJ2-3; v_gene: TRBV7-9; d_gene: NA; CDR3nt: TGTGCCAGCAGCTTACCCCTGGCGGGGTTAGCAGATACGCAGTATTTT; CDR3aa: CASSLPLAGLADTQYF
abundance: NA; j_gene: TRBJ1-4; v_gene: TRBV18; d_gene: NA; CDR3nt: TGTGCCAGCTCACCACAAACGGAGAATGAAAAACTGTTTTTT; CDR3aa: CASSPQTENEKLFF
abundance: NA; j_gene: TRBJ1-1; v_gene: TRBV11-2; d_gene: NA; CDR3nt: TGTGCCAGCAGCTTAGTGGCTCGGAGGAACACTGAAGCTTTCTTT; CDR3aa: CASSLVARRNTEAFF
abundance: NA; j_gene: TRBJ2-6; v_gene: TRBV28; d_gene: NA; CDR3nt: TGTGCCAGCAGTTTATTAGGCACTGGGGCCAACGTCCTGACTTTC; CDR3aa: CASSLLGTGANVLTF
abundance: NA; j_gene: TRBJ2-7; v_gene: TRBV11-2; d_gene: NA; CDR3nt: TGTGCCAGCAGCTTAGGTCGGGGTCCGGCCAACGAGCAGTACTTC; CDR3aa: CASSLGRGPANEQYF
abundance: NA; j_gene: TRBJ1-2; v_gene: TRBV7-9; d_gene: TRBD1; CDR3nt: TGTGCCAGCACCAAGGACAGGCTCTATGGCTACACCTTC; CDR3aa: CASTKDRLYGYTF
abundance: NA; j_gene: TRBJ1-2; v_gene: TRBV7-2; d_gene: NA; CDR3nt: TGTGCCAGCAAATCCGAGGGAGGAAACTATGGCTACACCTTC; CDR3aa: CASKSEGGNYGYTF
abundance: NA; j_gene: TRBJ1-2; v_gene: TRBV7-2; d_gene: NA; CDR3nt: TGTGCCAGCAGCTTAGATCGGGGTCGGGGGTATGGCTACACCTTC; CDR3aa: CASSLDRGRGYGYTF
abundance: NA; j_gene: TRBJ2-2; v_gene: TRBV7-2; d_gene: TRBD2; CDR3nt: TGTGCCAGCAGCTACTCGGGGGGTCGGCACACCGGGGAGCTGTTTTTT; CDR3aa: CASSYSGGRHTGELFF
abundance: NA; j_gene: TRBJ2-3; v_gene: TRBV13; d_gene: NA; CDR3nt: TGTGCCAGCAGCTCAAGGGATTGGAGCACAGATACGCAGTATTTT; CDR3aa: CASSSRDWSTDTQYF